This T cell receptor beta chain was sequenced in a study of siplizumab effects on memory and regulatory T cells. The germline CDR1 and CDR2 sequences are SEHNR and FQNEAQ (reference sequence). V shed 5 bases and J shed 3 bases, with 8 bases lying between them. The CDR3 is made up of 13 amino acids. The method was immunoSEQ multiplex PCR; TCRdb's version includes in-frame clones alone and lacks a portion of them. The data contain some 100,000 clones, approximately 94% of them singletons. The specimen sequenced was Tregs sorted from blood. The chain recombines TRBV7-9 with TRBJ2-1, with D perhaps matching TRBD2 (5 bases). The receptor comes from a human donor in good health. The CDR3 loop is CASSPEGYNEQFF. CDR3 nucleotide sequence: TGTGCCAGCAGCCCTGAGGGCTACAATGAGCAGTTCTTC.